This is a list of T cell receptor beta chains from one sample in a study of Tregs in tolerant kidney transplant recipients. Clones were read by immunoSEQ multiplex PCR, and TCRdb kept only the in-frame ones, dropping some. The sample has roughly 99,000 clones; 80% to 95% are singletons. The sequenced sample was CD4+ T cells from blood, obtained before the transplant. The source of these receptors is a human donor who received a combined kidney and bone marrow transplant. Each CDR3 is given with its conserved first and last residue. Each record gives: J gene, V gene, clone size, D gene, CDR3 protein, CDR3 DNA. D genes are given only for firm matches. Clone size appears in some rows only: once, few, many, or a class for an expanded clone.

>TRBJ1-6|TRBV2|-|TRBD1
CASTADRGDSPLHF
TGTGCCAGCACCGCGGACAGGGGAGATTCACCCCTCCACTTT
>TRBJ2-7|TRBV28|-|-
CASSDMGSLTYEQYF
TGTGCCAGCAGTGACATGGGGAGCCTCACCTACGAGCAGTACTTC
>TRBJ2-5|TRBV7-2|-|TRBD1
CASSFVRTGVRTQYF
TGTGCCAGCAGCTTTGTGAGGACAGGGGTTAGGACCCAGTACTTC
>TRBJ1-1|TRBV2|-|-
CASNVREGTEAFF
TGTGCCAGCAATGTTAGGGAGGGGACTGAAGCTTTCTTT
>TRBJ2-5|TRBV6-5|-|TRBD2
CASRGSGGTQETQYF
TGTGCCAGCAGGGGTAGCGGGGGGACCCAAGAGACCCAGTACTTC
>TRBJ2-3|TRBV2|once|TRBD1
CATDGQGLDTQYF
TGTGCCACCGACGGACAGGGGTTAGATACGCAGTATTTT
>TRBJ2-4|TRBV7-9|-|-
CASSLDRSDLAKNIQYF
TGTGCCAGCAGCTTAGACAGGTCTGATCTAGCCAAAAACATTCAGTACTTC
>TRBJ2-1|TRBV10-3|once|-
CAITQVGGGYNEQFF
TGTGCCATCACCCAGGTAGGGGGTGGCTACAATGAGCAGTTCTTC
>TRBJ2-7|TRBV6-1|-|TRBD1
CASWTGASLEQYF
TGTGCCAGCTGGACAGGGGCATCTCTCGAGCAGTACTTC
>TRBJ2-1|TRBV15|-|TRBD1
CATSRVGTGGVYEQFF
TGTGCCACCAGCAGAGTCGGGACAGGGGGTGTCTATGAGCAGTTCTTC
>TRBJ1-2|TRBV20-1|-|-
CSPYNNYGYTF
TGCAGTCCGTATAATAACTATGGCTACACCTTC
>TRBJ2-7|TRBV6-1|once|-
CASSIERSYEQYF
TGTGCCAGTAGTATAGAGCGGAGCTACGAGCAGTACTTC
>TRBJ1-1|TRBV27|-|-
CASSLPGSEAFF
TGTGCCAGCAGTTTACCAGGATCCGAAGCTTTCTTT
>TRBJ1-1|TRBV7-2|-|-
CASSSTGNTEAFF
TGTGCCAGCAGCTCGACAGGGAACACTGAAGCTTTCTTT
>TRBJ2-7|TRBV19|-|-
CASGGTDAYEQYF
TGTGCCAGTGGAGGGACAGATGCCTACGAGCAGTACTTC
>TRBJ1-2|TRBV5-1|-|TRBD1
CASSLGLPGQNYGYTF
TGCGCCAGCAGCTTGGGGCTTCCGGGACAGAACTATGGCTACACCTTC
>TRBJ1-1|TRBV11-3|-|TRBD1
CASSARTGRNTEAFF
TGTGCCAGCAGCGCCCGGACAGGACGGAACACTGAAGCTTTCTTT
>TRBJ2-3|TRBV14|once|-
CASSPNMNTQYF
TGTGCCAGCAGCCCCAACATGAATACGCAGTATTTT
>TRBJ2-1|TRBV7-2|-|-
CASSFVGGMGSYNEQFF
TGTGCCAGCAGCTTTGTTGGCGGGATGGGCTCCTACAATGAGCAGTTCTTC
>TRBJ2-1|TRBV4-1|-|-
CASSPQLNNVGAPQFF
TGCGCCAGCAGCCCCCAGCTCAACAATGTAGGGGCTCCTCAGTTCTTC
>TRBJ1-1|TRBV7-9|-|TRBD1
CASSSRTGLNTEAFF
TGTGCCAGCAGCTCCCGGACAGGCTTGAACACTGAAGCTTTCTTT
>TRBJ1-4|TRBV30|once|-
CAWSVGTTINEKLFF
TGTGCCTGGAGTGTGGGGACAACTATTAATGAAAAACTGTTTTTT
>TRBJ1-3|TRBV4-3|-|-
CASSQEPSSGNTIYF
TGCGCCAGCAGCCAAGAGCCGAGCTCTGGAAACACCATATATTTT
>TRBJ1-2|TRBV28|-|TRBD1
CASRITGDNYGYTF
TGTGCCAGCAGAATCACAGGGGATAACTATGGCTACACCTTC
>TRBJ2-3|TRBV20-1|-|TRBD2
CSARERGAQYF
TGCAGTGCTAGAGAGCGGGGGGCGCAGTATTTT
>TRBJ2-2|TRBV5-1|once|-
CASSLGDWSLSRELFF
TGCGCCAGCAGCTTGGGTGACTGGAGCCTTTCCCGGGAGCTGTTTTTT
>TRBJ2-1|TRBV14|-|-
CASSQDRHTEQFF
TGTGCCAGCAGCCAAGATCGCCACACAGAGCAGTTCTTC
>TRBJ1-2|TRBV7-2|-|-
CASSLASREDGYTF
TGTGCCAGCAGCTTAGCGAGCAGGGAAGATGGCTACACCTTC
>TRBJ2-1|TRBV30|-|TRBD2
CAWSVLWEGNNEQFF
TGTGCCTGGAGTGTACTGTGGGAGGGGAACAATGAGCAGTTCTTC
>TRBJ1-1|TRBV5-1|-|-
CASTGGRGTEAFF
TGCGCCAGCACCGGGGGGCGCGGGACTGAAGCTTTCTTT
>TRBJ2-7|TRBV7-9|once|-
CASSFTGESYEQYF
TGTGCCAGCAGCTTTACGGGGGAGTCCTACGAGCAGTACTTC
>TRBJ2-1|TRBV25-1|once|-
CASSEWGQSGAQGQFF
TGTGCCAGCAGTGAATGGGGTCAGTCAGGGGCCCAGGGGCAGTTCTTC
>TRBJ1-2|TRBV7-2|once|TRBD1
CASSTPTGHYGYTF
TGTGCCAGCAGCACCCCGACAGGGCACTATGGCTACACCTTC
>TRBJ2-2|TRBV2|-|-
CASSDRQGNTGELFF
TGTGCCAGCAGTGACCGGCAGGGGAACACCGGGGAGCTGTTTTTT
>TRBJ2-6|TRBV27|-|-
CASSIQGFTGANVLTF
TGTGCCAGCAGTATTCAGGGGTTTACTGGGGCCAACGTCCTGACTTTC
>TRBJ2-5|TRBV4-3|-|TRBD1
CASSQGQGETQYF
TGCGCCAGCAGCCAAGGACAGGGAGAGACCCAGTACTTC
>TRBJ1-5|TRBV7-2|-|-
CASSLGGERGQPQHF
TGTGCCAGCAGCTTAGGGGGTGAAAGGGGTCAGCCCCAGCATTTT
>TRBJ2-1|TRBV19|-|-
CASTPGRGGSREISYNEQFF
TGTGCCAGTACCCCGGGGAGAGGGGGGTCGCGGGAGATTTCCTACAATGAGCAGTTCTTC
>TRBJ2-3|TRBV4-3|-|-
CASSQWRAGLTDTQYF
TGCGCCAGCAGCCAATGGCGGGCAGGTCTGACAGATACGCAGTATTTT
>TRBJ1-5|TRBV7-9|once|-
CASSLGPGDQPQHF
TGTGCCAGCAGCTTAGGTCCAGGGGATCAGCCCCAGCATTTT
>TRBJ2-5|TRBV5-1|-|TRBD2
CASSLTGTSGGIETQYF
TGCGCCAGCAGCTTAACCGGGACTAGCGGGGGAATAGAGACCCAGTACTTC
>TRBJ1-5|TRBV10-3|-|-
CAIRRSPDQPQHF
TGTGCCATCAGACGGTCTCCGGATCAGCCCCAGCATTTT
>TRBJ1-1|TRBV19|-|-
CASSSQVGSEAFF
TGTGCCAGTAGTTCTCAGGTTGGGTCTGAAGCTTTCTTT
>TRBJ2-5|TRBV19|-|TRBD2
CASSILGAGEGETQYF
TGTGCCAGTAGTATCCTAGGAGCGGGAGAAGGAGAGACCCAGTACTTC
>TRBJ2-1|TRBV30|once|TRBD2
CAWSTPGLAVNEQFF
TGTGCCTGGAGTACCCCGGGACTAGCGGTGAATGAGCAGTTCTTC
>TRBJ1-6|TRBV21-1|-|-
CASKLQALYYNSPLHF
TGTGCCAGCAAACTTCAAGCTCTCTACTATAATTCACCCCTCCACTTT
>TRBJ1-1|TRBV19|-|TRBD1
CASSSTGDTEAFF
TGTGCCAGTAGTTCCACAGGGGACACTGAAGCTTTCTTT
>TRBJ2-3|TRBV18|once|TRBD2
CASSPYREVVADTQYF
TGTGCCAGCTCACCATACCGGGAGGTAGTGGCAGATACGCAGTATTTT
>TRBJ2-7|TRBV4-2|-|-
CASSQDDGVGEQYF
TGTGCCAGCAGCCAAGATGACGGGGTGGGGGAGCAGTACTTC
>TRBJ2-7|TRBV27|-|-
CASSLFPGGYDEQYF
TGTGCCAGCAGTTTATTTCCAGGGGGGTACGACGAGCAGTACTTC
>TRBJ2-7|TRBV11-3|-|-
CASSPDSSYEQYF
TGTGCCAGCAGCCCCGACAGCTCCTACGAGCAGTACTTC
>TRBJ1-1|TRBV6-4|-|TRBD1
CASSDSAGGGGAFF
TGTGCCAGCAGTGACTCGGCAGGGGGCGGGGGAGCTTTCTTT
>TRBJ2-1|TRBV18|-|TRBD2
CASSPIILAGFSYNEQFF
TGTGCCAGCTCACCAATAATACTAGCGGGATTCTCCTACAATGAGCAGTTCTTC
>TRBJ2-3|TRBV7-3|-|-
CASSLVSADTQYF
TGTGCCAGCAGCTTAGTATCGGCAGATACGCAGTATTTT